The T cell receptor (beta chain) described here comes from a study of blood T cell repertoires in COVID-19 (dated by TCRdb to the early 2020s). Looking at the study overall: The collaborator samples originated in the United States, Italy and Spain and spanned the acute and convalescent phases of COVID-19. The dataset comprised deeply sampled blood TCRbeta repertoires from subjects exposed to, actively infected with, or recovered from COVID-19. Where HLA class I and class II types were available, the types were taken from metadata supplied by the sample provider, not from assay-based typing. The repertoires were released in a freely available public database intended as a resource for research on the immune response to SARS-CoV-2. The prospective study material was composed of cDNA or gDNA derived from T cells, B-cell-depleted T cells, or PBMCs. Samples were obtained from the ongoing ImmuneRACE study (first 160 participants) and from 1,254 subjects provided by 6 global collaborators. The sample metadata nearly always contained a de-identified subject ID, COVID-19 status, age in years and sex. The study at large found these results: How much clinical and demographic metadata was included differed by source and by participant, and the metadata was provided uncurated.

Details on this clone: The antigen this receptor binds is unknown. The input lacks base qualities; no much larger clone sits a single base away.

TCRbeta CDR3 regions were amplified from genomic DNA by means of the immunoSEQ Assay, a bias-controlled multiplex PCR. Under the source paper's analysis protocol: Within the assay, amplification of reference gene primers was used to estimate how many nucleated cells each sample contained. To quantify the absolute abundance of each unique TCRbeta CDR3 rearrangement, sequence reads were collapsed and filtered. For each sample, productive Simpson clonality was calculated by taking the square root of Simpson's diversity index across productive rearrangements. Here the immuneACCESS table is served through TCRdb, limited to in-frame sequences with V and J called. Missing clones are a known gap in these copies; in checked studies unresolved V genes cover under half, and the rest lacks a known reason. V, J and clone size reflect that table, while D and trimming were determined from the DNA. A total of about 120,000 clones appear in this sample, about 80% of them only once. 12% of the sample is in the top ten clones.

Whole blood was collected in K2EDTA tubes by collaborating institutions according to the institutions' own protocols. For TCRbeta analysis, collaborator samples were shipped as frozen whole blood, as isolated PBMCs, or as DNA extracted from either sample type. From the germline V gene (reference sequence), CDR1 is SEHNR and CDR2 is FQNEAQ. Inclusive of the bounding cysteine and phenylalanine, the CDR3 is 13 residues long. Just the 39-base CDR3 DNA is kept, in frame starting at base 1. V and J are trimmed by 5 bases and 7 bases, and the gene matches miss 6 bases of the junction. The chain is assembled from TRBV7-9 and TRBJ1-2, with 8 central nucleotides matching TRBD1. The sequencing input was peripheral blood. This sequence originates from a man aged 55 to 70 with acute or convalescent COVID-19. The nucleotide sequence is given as TGTGCCAGCAGCCCGGACAGGGTTCGTGGCTACACCTTC. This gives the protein CASSPDRVRGYTF.